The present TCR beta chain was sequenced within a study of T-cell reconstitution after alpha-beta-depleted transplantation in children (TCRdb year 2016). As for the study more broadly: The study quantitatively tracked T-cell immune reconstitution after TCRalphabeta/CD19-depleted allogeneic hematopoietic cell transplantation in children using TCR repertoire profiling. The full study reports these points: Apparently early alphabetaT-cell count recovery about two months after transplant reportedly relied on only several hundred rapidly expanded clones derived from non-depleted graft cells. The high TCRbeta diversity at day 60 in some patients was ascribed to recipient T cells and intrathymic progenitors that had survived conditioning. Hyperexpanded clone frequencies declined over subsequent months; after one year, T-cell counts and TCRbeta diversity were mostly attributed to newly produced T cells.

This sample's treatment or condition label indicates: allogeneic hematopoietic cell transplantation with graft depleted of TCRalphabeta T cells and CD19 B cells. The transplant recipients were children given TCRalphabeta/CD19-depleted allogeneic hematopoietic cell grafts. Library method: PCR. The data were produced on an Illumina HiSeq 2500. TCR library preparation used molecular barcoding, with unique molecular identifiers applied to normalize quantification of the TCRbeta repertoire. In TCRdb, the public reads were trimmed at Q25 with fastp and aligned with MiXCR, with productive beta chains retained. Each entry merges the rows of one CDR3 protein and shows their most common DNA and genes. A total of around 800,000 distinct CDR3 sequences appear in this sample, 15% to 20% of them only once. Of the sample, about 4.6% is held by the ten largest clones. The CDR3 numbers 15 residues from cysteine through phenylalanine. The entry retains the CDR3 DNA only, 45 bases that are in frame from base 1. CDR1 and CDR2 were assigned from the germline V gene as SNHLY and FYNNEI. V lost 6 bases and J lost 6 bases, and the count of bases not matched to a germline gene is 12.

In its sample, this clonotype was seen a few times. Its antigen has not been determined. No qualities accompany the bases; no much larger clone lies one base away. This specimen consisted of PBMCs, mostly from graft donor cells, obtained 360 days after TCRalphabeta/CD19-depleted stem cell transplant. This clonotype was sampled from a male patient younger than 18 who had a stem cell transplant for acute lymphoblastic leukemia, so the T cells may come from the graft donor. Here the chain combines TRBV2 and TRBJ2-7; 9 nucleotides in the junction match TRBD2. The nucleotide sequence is TGTGCCAGCAGACCGACTAGCGGCCTGCCTTCCGAGCAGTACTTC. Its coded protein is CASRPTSGLPSEQYF.